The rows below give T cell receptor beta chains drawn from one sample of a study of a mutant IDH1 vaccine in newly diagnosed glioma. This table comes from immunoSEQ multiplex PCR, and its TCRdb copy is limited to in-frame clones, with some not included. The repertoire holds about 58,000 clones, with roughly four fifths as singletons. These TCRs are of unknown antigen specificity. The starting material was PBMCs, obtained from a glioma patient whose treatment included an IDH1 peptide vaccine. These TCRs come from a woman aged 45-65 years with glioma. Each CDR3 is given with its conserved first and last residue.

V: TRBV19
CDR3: CASSDLWGYTF

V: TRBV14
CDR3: CASSQGGTGLHYEQYF

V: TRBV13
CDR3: CASSELQDYGYTF

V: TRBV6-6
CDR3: CASRDSDSTRGTQYF

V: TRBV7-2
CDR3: CASSLRGGETQYF

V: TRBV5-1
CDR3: CASSKPDGTGNEQYF

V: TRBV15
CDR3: CATSGNNQPQHF

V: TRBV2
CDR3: CAGNVEGAAYEQYF

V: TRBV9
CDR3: CASTGTGSGNTIYF

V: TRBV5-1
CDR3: CASSSRPAQGPITDTQYF

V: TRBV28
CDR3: CASKTDRGLVSEAFF

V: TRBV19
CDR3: CASTNTDRSYGYTF

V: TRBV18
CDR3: CASSPNQGLGETQYF

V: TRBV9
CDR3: CASSVARGLNEKLFF

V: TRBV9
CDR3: CASSRGISVDEKLFF

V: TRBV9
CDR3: CASSTRAANNEQFF

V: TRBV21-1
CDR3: CASSKRDPGGLGGGSYTETGELFF

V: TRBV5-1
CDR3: CASSLEGDSNQPQHF

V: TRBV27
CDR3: CASSRTGEETQYF

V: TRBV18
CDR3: CASRLSVDPIEAFF

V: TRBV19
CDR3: CASSVTGGSYEQYF

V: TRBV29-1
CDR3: CSAATDGGYTF

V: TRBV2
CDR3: CASTGLAGLNTGELFF

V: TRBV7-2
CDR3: CASSLAGTQYF

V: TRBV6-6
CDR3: CASSSVDGSSYEQYF

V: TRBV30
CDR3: CAWSGAGGSLKFF

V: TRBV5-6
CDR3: CASSIGQEGNQPQHF

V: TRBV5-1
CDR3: CASSQRTGANSPLHF

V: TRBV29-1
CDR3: CSVNPLLGINTEAFF

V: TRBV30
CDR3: CAWSASDVQAFF

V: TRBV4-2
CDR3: CASSPHRDRSSSYNSPLHF

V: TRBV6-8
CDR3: CASSYRVGGINAEAFF

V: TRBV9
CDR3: CASSPSGAGPPGNTIYF

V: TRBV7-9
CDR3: CASSFGQVDLSGNTIYF

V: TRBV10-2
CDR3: CASSEGRLTEKLFF

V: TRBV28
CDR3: CASRQGAYEQYF

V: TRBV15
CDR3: CATSREGAGGGRDTQYF